The TCR beta chain under discussion was sequenced for a study of blood T cell repertoires in COVID-19. Profiling relied on immunoSEQ multiplex PCR, and the TCRdb table lists in-frame clones only, not all of them. This sample carries 400,000 or so clones, roughly nine tenths of them seen once, and the ten largest clones take 1% to 1.3%. Trimming removed 7 bases from V and 1 base from J; junction bases left unmatched: 4. The CDR3 spans 14 residues. CDR1 and CDR2 from the germline V gene are WNHNN and SYGVQD (reference sequence). The clonotype was recovered from a man between 25 and 39 years old who had recovered from COVID-19. Material: PBMCs or T cells enriched from blood (not recorded which). The rearrangement joins TRBV10-1 to TRBJ2-1, with 7 bases identical to TRBD2. CDR3 nucleotide sequence: TGCGCCAGCACCCCGGGAGGTTCCTACAATGAGCAGTTCTTC. Its translation is CASTPGGSYNEQFF.